This entry concerns a single TCR beta chain. Its antigen is unknown. The record originates from a study of shared clonotypes between healthy human individuals. Across the study: For every donor, three CD4 naive, three CD4 memory, two CD8 naive and one CD8 memory plates were used. Study-level points and caveats: Clonotype sharing levels among donors were expected to vary with sequencing depth.

The CDR3 length is 16 residues. Donors included only healthy HIV-negative adults lacking recent acute infections or vaccinations. Assay execution took place at the deep level. TCRdb's table, derived via immunoSEQ multiplex PCR, lists solely in-frame clones and lacks some. This table has 2 million to 3 million clones, approximately 93% appearing once. The chain combines TRBV21-1 with TRBJ1-4; the table's D call of TRBD1 was not tested on the DNA. TRBV21-1 is described as a pseudogene. This TCR came from a young man in good health. Some clones in this sample may be carry-over from other donors' samples. Sequencing input: naive CD4+ T cells from PBMCs. Noted subset: CD45RA+ positively selected. The CDR3 DNA sequence: TGTGCCAGCAGCGATAAACAGGGGGGAACTAATGAAAAACTGTTTTTT. Its translation is CASSDKQGGTNEKLFF.